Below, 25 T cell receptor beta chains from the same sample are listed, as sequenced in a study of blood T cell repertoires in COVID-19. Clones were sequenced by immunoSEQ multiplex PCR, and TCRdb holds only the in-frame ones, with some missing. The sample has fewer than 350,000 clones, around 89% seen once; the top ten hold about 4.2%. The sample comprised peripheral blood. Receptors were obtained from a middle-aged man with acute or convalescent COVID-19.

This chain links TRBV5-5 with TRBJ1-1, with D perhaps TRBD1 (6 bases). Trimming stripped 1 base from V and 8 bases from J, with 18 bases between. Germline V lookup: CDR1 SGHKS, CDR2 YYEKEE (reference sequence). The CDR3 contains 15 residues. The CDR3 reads CASSLRGIDPEEAFF. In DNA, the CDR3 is TGTGCCAGCAGCTTGAGGGGGATTGACCCTGAGGAAGCTTTCTTT.

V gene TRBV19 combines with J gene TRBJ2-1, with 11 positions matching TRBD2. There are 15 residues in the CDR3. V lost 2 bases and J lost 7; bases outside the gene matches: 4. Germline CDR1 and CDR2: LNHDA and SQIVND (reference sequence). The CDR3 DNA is TGTGCCAGTAGTATACGGCCTAGCGGGGGGAATGAGCAGTTCTTC. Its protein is CASSIRPSGGNEQFF.

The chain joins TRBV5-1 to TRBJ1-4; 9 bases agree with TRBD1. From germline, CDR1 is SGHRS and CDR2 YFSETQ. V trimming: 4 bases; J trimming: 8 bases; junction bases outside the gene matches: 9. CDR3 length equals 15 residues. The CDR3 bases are TGCGCCAGCAGCCTCGGGACAGGGAAGAGAGAAAAACTGTTTTTT. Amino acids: CASSLGTGKREKLFF.

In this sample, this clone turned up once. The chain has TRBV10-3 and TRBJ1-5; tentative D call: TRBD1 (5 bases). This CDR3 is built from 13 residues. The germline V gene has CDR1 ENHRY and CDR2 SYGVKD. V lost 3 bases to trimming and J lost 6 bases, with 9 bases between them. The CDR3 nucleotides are TGTGCCATCAGTGAACAGGACGGTCAGCCCCAGCATTTT. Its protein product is CAISEQDGQPQHF.

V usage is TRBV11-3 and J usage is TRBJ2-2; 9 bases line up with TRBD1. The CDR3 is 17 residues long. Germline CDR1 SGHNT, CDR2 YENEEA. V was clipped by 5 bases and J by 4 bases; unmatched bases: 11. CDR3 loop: CASSPLGDRGATGELFF. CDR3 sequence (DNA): TGTGCCAGCAGCCCCCTAGGAGACAGGGGGGCCACCGGGGAGCTGTTTTTT.

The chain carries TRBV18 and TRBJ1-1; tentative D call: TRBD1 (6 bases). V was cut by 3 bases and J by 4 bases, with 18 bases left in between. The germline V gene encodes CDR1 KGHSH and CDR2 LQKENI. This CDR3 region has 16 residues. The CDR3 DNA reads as TGTGCCAGCTCACCTGGCCAATTTGGCAGGGGCACTGAAGCTTTCTTT. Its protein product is CASSPGQFGRGTEAFF. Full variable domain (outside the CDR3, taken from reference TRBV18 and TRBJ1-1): NAGVMQNPRHLVRRRGQEARLRCSPMKGHSHVYWYRQLPEEGLKFMVYLQKENIIDESGMPKERFSAEFPKEGPSILRIQQVVRGDSAAYFCASSPGQFGRGTEAFFGQGTRLTVV.

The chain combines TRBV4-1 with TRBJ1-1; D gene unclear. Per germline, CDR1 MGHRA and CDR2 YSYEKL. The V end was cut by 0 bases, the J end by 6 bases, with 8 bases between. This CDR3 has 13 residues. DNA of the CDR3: TGCGCCAGCAGCCAAGATCAGAGGTCTGAAGCTTTCTTT. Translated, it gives CASSQDQRSEAFF.

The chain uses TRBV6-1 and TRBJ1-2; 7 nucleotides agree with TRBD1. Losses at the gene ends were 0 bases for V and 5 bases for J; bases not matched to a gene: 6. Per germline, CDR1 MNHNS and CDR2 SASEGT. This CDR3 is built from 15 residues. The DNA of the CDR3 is TGTGCCAGCAGTGAAGCGATGGGACAGCTATATGGCTACACCTTC. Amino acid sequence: CASSEAMGQLYGYTF.

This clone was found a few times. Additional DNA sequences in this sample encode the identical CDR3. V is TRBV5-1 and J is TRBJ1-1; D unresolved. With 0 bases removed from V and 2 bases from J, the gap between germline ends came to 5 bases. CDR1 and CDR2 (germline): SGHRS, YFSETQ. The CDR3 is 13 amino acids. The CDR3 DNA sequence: TGCGCCAGCAGCTTGGGAGTAAACACTGAAGCTTTCTTT. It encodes CASSLGVNTEAFF.

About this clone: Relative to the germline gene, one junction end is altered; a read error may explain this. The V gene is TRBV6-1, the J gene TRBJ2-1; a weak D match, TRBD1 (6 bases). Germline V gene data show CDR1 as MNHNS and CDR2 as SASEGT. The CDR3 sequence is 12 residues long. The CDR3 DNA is TGTGCCAGCAGTGAAGCCCCCAGGGGACCGCTCTTC. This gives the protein CASSEAPRGPLF.

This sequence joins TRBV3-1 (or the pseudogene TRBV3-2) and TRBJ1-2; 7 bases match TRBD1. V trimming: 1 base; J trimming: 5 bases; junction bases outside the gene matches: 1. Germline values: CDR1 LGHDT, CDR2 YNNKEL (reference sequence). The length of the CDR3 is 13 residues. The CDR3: CASSQGGQYGYTF. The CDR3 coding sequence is TGTGCCAGCAGCCAAGGGGGACAGTATGGCTACACCTTC.

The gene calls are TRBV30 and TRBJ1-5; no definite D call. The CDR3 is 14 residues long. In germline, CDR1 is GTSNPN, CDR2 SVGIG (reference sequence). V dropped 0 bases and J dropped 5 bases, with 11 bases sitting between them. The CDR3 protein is CAWSVLSPDQPQHF. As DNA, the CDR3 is TGTGCCTGGAGTGTACTGAGCCCTGATCAGCCCCAGCATTTT.

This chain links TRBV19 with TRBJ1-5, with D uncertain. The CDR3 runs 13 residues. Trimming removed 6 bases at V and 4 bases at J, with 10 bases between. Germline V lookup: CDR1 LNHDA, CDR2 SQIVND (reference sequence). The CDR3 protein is CASSYSRNQPQHF. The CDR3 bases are TGTGCCAGTAGCTACTCTCGGAATCAGCCCCAGCATTTT.

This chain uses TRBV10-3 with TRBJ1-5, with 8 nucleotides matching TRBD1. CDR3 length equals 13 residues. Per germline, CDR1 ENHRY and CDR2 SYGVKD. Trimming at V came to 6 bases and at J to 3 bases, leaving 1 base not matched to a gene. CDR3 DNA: TGTGCCATCAGGGACAGGGTCAATCAGCCCCAGCATTTT. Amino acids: CAIRDRVNQPQHF.

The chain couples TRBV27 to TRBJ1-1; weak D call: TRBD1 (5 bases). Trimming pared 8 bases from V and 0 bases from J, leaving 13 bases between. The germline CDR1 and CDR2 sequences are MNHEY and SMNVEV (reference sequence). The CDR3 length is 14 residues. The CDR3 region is CASSQDGLNTEAFF. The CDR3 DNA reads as TGTGCCAGCTCACAGGACGGGTTGAACACTGAAGCTTTCTTT.

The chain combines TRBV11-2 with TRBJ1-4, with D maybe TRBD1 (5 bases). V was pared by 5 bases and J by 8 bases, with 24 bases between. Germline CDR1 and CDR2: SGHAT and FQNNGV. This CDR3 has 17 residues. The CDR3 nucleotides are TGTGCCAGCAGCCCCCGTTCTTTGAAAGGGGCAGACGAAAAACTGTTTTTT. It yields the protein CASSPRSLKGADEKLFF.

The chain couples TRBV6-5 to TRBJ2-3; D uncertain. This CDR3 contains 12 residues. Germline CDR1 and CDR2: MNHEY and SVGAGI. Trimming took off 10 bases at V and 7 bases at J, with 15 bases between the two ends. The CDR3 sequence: CATFSVIHTQYF. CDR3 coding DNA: TGTGCCACCTTCTCGGTGATACATACGCAGTATTTT.

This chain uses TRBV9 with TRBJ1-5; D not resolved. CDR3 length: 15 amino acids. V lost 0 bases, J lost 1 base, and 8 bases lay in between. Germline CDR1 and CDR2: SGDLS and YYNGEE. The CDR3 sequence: CASSVGGQSNQPQHF. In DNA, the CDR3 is TGTGCCAGCAGCGTAGGTGGGCAAAGCAATCAGCCCCAGCATTTT.

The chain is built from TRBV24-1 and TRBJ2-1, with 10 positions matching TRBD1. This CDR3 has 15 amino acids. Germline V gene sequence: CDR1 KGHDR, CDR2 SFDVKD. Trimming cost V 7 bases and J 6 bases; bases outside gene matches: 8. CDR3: CATRGPGTGANEQFF. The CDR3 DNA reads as TGTGCCACCAGGGGGCCGGGGACAGGGGCCAATGAGCAGTTCTTC.

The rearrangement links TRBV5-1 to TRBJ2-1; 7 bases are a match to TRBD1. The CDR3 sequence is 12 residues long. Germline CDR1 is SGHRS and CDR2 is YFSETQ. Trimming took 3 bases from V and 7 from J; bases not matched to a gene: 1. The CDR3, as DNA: TGCGCCAGCAGCTACAGGGGAAATGAGCAGTTCTTC. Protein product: CASSYRGNEQFF.

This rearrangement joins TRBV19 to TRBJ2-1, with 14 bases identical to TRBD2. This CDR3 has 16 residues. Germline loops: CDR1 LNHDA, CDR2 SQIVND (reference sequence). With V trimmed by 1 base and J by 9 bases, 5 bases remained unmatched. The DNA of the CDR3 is TGTGCCAGTAGTATAGTAGGGGGACTAGCGGGGGTTGAGCAGTTCTTC. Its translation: CASSIVGGLAGVEQFF.

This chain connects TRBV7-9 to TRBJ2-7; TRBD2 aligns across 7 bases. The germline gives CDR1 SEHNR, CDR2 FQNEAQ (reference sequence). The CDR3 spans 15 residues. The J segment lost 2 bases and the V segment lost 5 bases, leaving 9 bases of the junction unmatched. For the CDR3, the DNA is TGTGCCAGCAGCAGGGAAGTAGCGGGTACCTACGAGCAGTACTTC. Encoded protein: CASSREVAGTYEQYF.

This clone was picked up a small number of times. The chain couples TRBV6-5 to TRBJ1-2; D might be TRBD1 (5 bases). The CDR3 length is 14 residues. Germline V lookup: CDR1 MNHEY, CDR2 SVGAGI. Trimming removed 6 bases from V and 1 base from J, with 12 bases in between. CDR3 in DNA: TGTGCCAGCAGCCCCGACAGCGATAACTATGGCTACACCTTC. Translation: CASSPDSDNYGYTF.

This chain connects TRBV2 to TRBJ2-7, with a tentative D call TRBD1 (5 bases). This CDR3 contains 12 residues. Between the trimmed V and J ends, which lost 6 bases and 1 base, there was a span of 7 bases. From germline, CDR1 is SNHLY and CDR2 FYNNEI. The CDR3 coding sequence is TGTGCCAGCAGCAGACAGTCCTACGAGCAGTACTTC. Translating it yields CASSRQSYEQYF.

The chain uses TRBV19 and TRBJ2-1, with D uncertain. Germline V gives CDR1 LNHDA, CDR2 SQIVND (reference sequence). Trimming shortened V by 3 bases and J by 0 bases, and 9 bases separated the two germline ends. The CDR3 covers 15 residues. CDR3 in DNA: TGTGCCAGTAGTATCCGGCGGAGCTCCTACAATGAGCAGTTCTTC. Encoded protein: CASSIRRSSYNEQFF.